This TCR beta chain was retrieved from a study of OX40 agonist ivuxolimab in advanced cancers. Study-wide background: Patients took ivuxolimab, an agonistic anti-OX40 (CD134) antibody. Subjects had a mean age of roughly 57 years, with a range of roughly 23 to 79; around 80% were male.

Study-wide results and limits: CD8+ T cells averaged more expanded clones than CD4+.

Using immunoSEQ multiplex PCR, the repertoire was profiled, and TCRdb retains in-frame clones only, with some absent. The profile shows roughly 19,000 clones, 88% of them singletons. CDR3 length: 14 residues. Unmatched junction bases numbered 1, after V lost 3 bases and J lost 7 bases. Looked up from germline, CDR1 is SEHNR and CDR2 is FQNEAQ (reference sequence). Researchers took blood at baseline, on cycle 4 day 1, and on cycle 7 day 1. With regard to this clone: Its antigen is not known.

The sample consisted of CD4+ or CD8+ T cells sorted from blood, taken in a trial of the OX40 agonist ivuxolimab. V and J are TRBV7-9 and TRBJ1-6; 9 nucleotides match TRBD1. This receptor was taken from an adult with an advanced solid tumor such as melanoma, head and neck, liver or kidney cancer. The CDR3 protein is CASSFGTGNSPLHF. CDR3 nucleotide sequence: TGTGCCAGCAGCTTCGGGACAGGGAATTCACCCCTCCACTTT.